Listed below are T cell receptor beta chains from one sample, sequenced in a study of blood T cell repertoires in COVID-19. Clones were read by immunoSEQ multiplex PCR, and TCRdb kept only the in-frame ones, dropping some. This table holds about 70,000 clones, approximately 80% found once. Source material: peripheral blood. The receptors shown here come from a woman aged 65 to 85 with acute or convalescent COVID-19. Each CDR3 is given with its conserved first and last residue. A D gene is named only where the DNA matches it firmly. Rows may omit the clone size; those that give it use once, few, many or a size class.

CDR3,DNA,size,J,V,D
CASSTGSEQFF,TGTGCCAGCTCAACAGGGAGTGAGCAGTTCTTC,few,TRBJ2-1,TRBV2,NA
CASSLTATDTQYF,TGTGCCAGCAGCTTAACGGCCACAGATACGCAGTATTTT,NA,TRBJ2-3,TRBV7-3,NA
CASRPELQGSGEQFF,TGTGCCAGCAGGCCAGAACTTCAGGGATCCGGTGAGCAGTTCTTC,NA,TRBJ2-1,TRBV7-2,NA
CASSRQREGTGELFF,TGTGCCAGCAGCCGCCAGCGGGAGGGAACCGGGGAGCTGTTTTTT,NA,TRBJ2-2,TRBV3-1/TRBV3-2,TRBD2
CASSLATGGGGSNYGYTF,TGTGCCAGCAGCTTAGCGACAGGGGGTGGAGGATCTAACTATGGCTACACCTTC,NA,TRBJ1-2,TRBV7-2,TRBD1
CACRDRGYEQYF,TGTGCCTGCCGGGACAGGGGCTACGAGCAGTACTTC,NA,TRBJ2-7,TRBV30,TRBD1
CASSLEGQPNYGYTF,TGTGCCAGCAGCTTAGAAGGACAGCCGAACTATGGCTACACCTTC,NA,TRBJ1-2,TRBV7-8,NA
CASSQRGLRSNSPLHF,TGTGCCAGCAGCCAAAGGGGTTTAAGGAGTAATTCACCCCTCCACTTT,few,TRBJ1-6,TRBV7-2,NA
CASSLRTSGSPGELFF,TGTGCCAGCAGCCTCCGGACTAGCGGGAGTCCCGGGGAGCTGTTTTTT,NA,TRBJ2-2,TRBV3-1/TRBV3-2,TRBD2
CASSLDTLTYEQYF,TGTGCCAGCAGCTTAGACACACTAACCTACGAGCAGTACTTC,few,TRBJ2-7,TRBV7-9,NA
CASSLPNSPLHF,TGTGCCAGCAGTCTACCTAATTCACCCCTCCACTTT,NA,TRBJ1-6,TRBV6-5,NA
CASSLDRWRGRCYSNQPQHF,TGTGCCAGCAGCTTAGATCGGTGGAGGGGCCGATGCTATAGCAATCAGCCCCAGCATTTT,once,TRBJ1-5,TRBV11-3,NA
CASSPPQWNTEAFF,TGTGCCAGTAGTCCCCCACAATGGAACACTGAAGCTTTCTTT,NA,TRBJ1-1,TRBV19,NA
CASSSGLAGDNEQFF,TGCGCCAGCAGCTCAGGACTAGCGGGGGACAATGAGCAGTTCTTC,few,TRBJ2-1,TRBV5-1,TRBD2
CASSLEPRLGNGYTF,TGTGCCAGCAGCTTAGAGCCCCGGCTGGGCAATGGCTACACCTTC,NA,TRBJ1-2,TRBV11-2,NA
CASSLATSGSTDTQYF,TGTGCCAGCAGCTTAGCGACGTCCGGGAGCACAGATACGCAGTATTTT,few,TRBJ2-3,TRBV7-8,NA
CAWSVSGPQHF,TGTGCCTGGAGTGTCTCAGGCCCCCAGCATTTT,NA,TRBJ1-5,TRBV30,NA
CASTKEYFGMGELFF,TGTGCCAGCACCAAGGAATATTTCGGGATGGGGGAGCTGTTTTTT,once,TRBJ2-2,TRBV27,NA
CSVEGQQETQYF,TGCAGCGTTGAGGGACAACAAGAGACCCAGTACTTC,medium-sized,TRBJ2-5,TRBV29-1,NA
CSVRATGERGEQYF,TGCAGCGTGAGGGCGACAGGGGAACGAGGGGAGCAGTACTTC,NA,TRBJ2-7,TRBV29-1,TRBD1
CAWTSRSSGNTIYF,TGTGCCTGGACTTCCCGGAGCTCTGGAAACACCATATATTTT,NA,TRBJ1-3,TRBV30,NA
CASSISWRPLETTNEKLFF,TGTGCCAGTAGTATCTCGTGGAGGCCCCTTGAGACAACTAATGAAAAACTGTTTTTT,NA,TRBJ1-4,TRBV19,NA
CAFVGLQGGTEAFF,TGTGCCTTCGTGGGTCTACAGGGGGGCACTGAAGCTTTCTTT,NA,TRBJ1-1,TRBV30,TRBD1
CAWIREPHTQYF,TGTGCCTGGATAAGGGAGCCTCATACGCAGTATTTT,NA,TRBJ2-3,TRBV30,NA
CASSFVSGRDTDTQYF,TGCGCCAGCAGCTTCGTCAGCGGGAGGGACACAGATACGCAGTATTTT,NA,TRBJ2-3,TRBV5-1,TRBD2
CASSLGAKTNYGYTF,TGCGCCAGCAGCTTAGGGGCAAAGACTAACTATGGCTACACCTTC,NA,TRBJ1-2,TRBV5-1,NA
CASSLVTTGNYGYTF,TGTGCCAGCAGCTTGGTTACTACAGGAAACTATGGCTACACCTTC,NA,TRBJ1-2,TRBV7-9,NA
CASSPSGTGELFF,TGTGCCAGCTCACCTAGCGGCACCGGGGAGCTGTTTTTT,NA,TRBJ2-2,TRBV18,NA
CASSDSAGGTEQFF,TGTGCCAGCAGTGACTCGGCAGGGGGGACTGAGCAGTTCTTC,NA,TRBJ2-1,TRBV6-4,NA
CAWSTGTGRTF,TGTGCCTGGAGCACCGGGACAGGGCGAACCTTC,NA,TRBJ1-2,TRBV30,TRBD1
CASSFGQGDEQYF,TGTGCCAGCAGCTTCGGACAGGGAGACGAGCAGTACTTC,NA,TRBJ2-7,TRBV7-2,TRBD1